A single sample is the source of the 24 T cell receptor beta chains below, sequenced in a study of cytomegalovirus exposure and HLA in healthy donors. Both 60 Vbeta primers and 13 Jbeta primers went into the PCR. Profiled with immunoSEQ multiplex PCR; TCRdb holds only in-frame clones, not every one. The sample yields more than 150,000 clones, 60% to 85% seen once. What was sequenced was PBMCs. These receptors were obtained from a woman in her fifties or sixties in good health and CMV-seropositive.

The V and J genes are TRBV28 and TRBJ2-7, with D possibly being TRBD1 (5 bases). The length of the CDR3 is 14 residues. V lost 7 bases, J lost 3 bases, and 16 bases lay in between. Germline lookup yields CDR1 MDHEN and CDR2 SYDVKM. The chain's CDR3 is CASTLGQARYEQYF. CDR3 DNA: TGTGCCAGCACCTTGGGGCAGGCCCGCTACGAGCAGTACTTC.

The chain couples TRBV9 to TRBJ1-3; D call uncertain. Germline CDR1 is SGDLS and CDR2 is YYNGEE. The V end was cut by 4 bases, the J end by 4 bases, with 15 bases between. CDR3 size: 15 residues. The chain's CDR3 is CASSSPGGQGNTIYF. CDR3 bases: TGTGCCAGCAGCTCCCCTGGAGGGCAGGGAAACACCATATATTTT. Drawing the rest from reference TRBV9 and TRBJ1-3, the complete variable domain is DSGVTQTPKHLITATGQRVTLRCSPRSGDLSVYWYQQSLDQGLQFLIQYYNGEERAKGNILERFSAQQFPDLHSELNLSSLELGDSALYFCASSSPGGQGNTIYFGEGSWLTVV.

The CDR3: CAINPSSGNTIYF. The CDR3 bases are TGTGCCATCAACCCGAGCTCTGGAAACACCATATATTTT. V gene TRBV10-3 combines with J gene TRBJ1-3; D ambiguous. V was shortened by 7 bases and J by 0 bases, with 7 bases between the two germline ends. The CDR3 runs to 13 residues. The germline gives CDR1 ENHRY, CDR2 SYGVKD.

V is TRBV5-1 and J is TRBJ1-5, with 7 nucleotides matching TRBD1. Germline values: CDR1 SGHRS, CDR2 YFSETQ. The CDR3 consists of 13 residues. The V and J ends lost 0 bases and 6 bases, in that order; junction bases with no gene match: 0. The CDR3 here is CASSLDRGQPQHF. CDR3 DNA: TGCGCCAGCAGCTTGGACAGGGGTCAGCCCCAGCATTTT.

The rearrangement uses TRBV11-3 and TRBJ1-5; D gene uncertain. The V gene lost 5 bases and the J gene lost 2 bases, with 16 bases spanning the gap. CDR3 length equals 16 residues. The germline gives CDR1 SGHNT, CDR2 YENEEA. As DNA, the CDR3 is TGTGCCAGCAGCCCCGGAGGAGGTGATCGCAATCAGCCCCAGCATTTT. Protein: CASSPGGGDRNQPQHF.

V gene TRBV11-2 combines with J gene TRBJ2-5, with 11 nucleotides matching TRBD1. CDR3 size: 16 residues. V gave up 5 bases and J gave up 1 base; unmatched junction bases: 6. From germline, CDR1 is SGHAT and CDR2 FQNNGV. CDR3 coding DNA: TGTGCCAGCAGCCCCGGGACAGGGGGACCCCAAGAGACCCAGTACTTC. It specifies CASSPGTGGPQETQYF.

The chain combines TRBV19 with TRBJ1-1, with 8 bases identical to TRBD1. Per germline, CDR1 LNHDA and CDR2 SQIVND (reference sequence). The length of the CDR3 is 13 residues. J gave up 4 bases and V 6 bases, and 4 bases lay outside the gene matches. CDR3 residues: CASREDRGTEAFF. For the CDR3, the DNA is TGTGCCAGTAGAGAAGACAGGGGCACTGAAGCTTTCTTT.

The chain has TRBV11-2 and TRBJ1-2, with D uncertain. V shed 0 bases and J shed 4 bases, with 3 bases lying between them. CDR1 and CDR2 (germline): SGHAT, FQNNGV. This CDR3 contains 12 residues. CDR3 sequence: CASSLDSYGYTF. CDR3 DNA sequence: TGTGCCAGCAGCTTAGACAGCTATGGCTACACCTTC.

V usage is TRBV19 and J usage is TRBJ2-2; 8 bases map to TRBD1. Germline CDR1 LNHDA, CDR2 SQIVND (reference sequence). With V trimmed by 6 bases and J by 4 bases, 7 bases remained unmatched. This CDR3 contains 15 residues. The CDR3 DNA sequence: TGTGCCAGTAGGAGACGGACAGGGACCACCGGGGAGCTGTTTTTT. It encodes CASRRRTGTTGELFF. The entire variable domain, with the rest obtained from reference TRBV19 and TRBJ2-2, is as follows: DGGITQSPKYLFRKEGQNVTLSCEQNLNHDAMYWYRQDPGQGLRLIYYSQIVNDFQKGDIAEGYSVSREKKESFPLTVTSAQKNPTAFYLCASRRRTGTTGELFFGEGSRLTVL.

This chain links TRBV5-1 with TRBJ2-1, with 11 nucleotides matching TRBD2. This CDR3 spans 15 amino acids. The V segment lost 2 bases and the J segment 5 bases; nucleotides outside the gene matches: 3. Germline loops: CDR1 SGHRS, CDR2 YFSETQ. The DNA for the CDR3 is TGCGCCAGCAGCTTAGGGACTAGCGGTAACAATGAGCAGTTCTTC. Protein product: CASSLGTSGNNEQFF.

Note on this clone: Other DNA sequences in the same sample also yield this CDR3. V and J are TRBV29-1 and TRBJ1-1, with 7 bases aligning to TRBD1. The germline gives CDR1 SQVTM, CDR2 ANQGSEA. CDR3 length equals 12 residues. Losses at the gene ends were 4 bases for V and 4 bases for J; bases not matched to a gene: 3. This CDR3 is CSVGSGGTEAFF. DNA for the CDR3: TGCAGCGTTGGGTCAGGGGGCACTGAAGCTTTCTTT.

This clone was seen once. The rearrangement uses TRBV11-3 and TRBJ1-6, with 11 bases that match TRBD1. Trimming cost V 5 bases and J 7 bases; bases outside gene matches: 10. The CDR3 totals 17 residues. CDR1 is SGHNT, CDR2 YENEEA, per germline. CDR3 sequence: CASSNPDRGLGNSPLHF. As DNA, the CDR3 is TGTGCCAGCAGCAATCCGGACAGGGGGCTTGGGAATTCACCCCTCCACTTT. Full variable domain (remainder filled in from reference TRBV11-3 and TRBJ1-6): EAGVVQSPRYKIIEKKQPVAFWCNPISGHNTLYWYLQNLGQGPELLIRYENEEAVDDSQLPKDRFSAERLKGVDSTLKIQPAELGDSAVYLCASSNPDRGLGNSPLHFGNGTRLTVT.

The chain employs TRBV11-2 and TRBJ1-1, with D uncertain. The germline V gene encodes CDR1 SGHAT and CDR2 FQNNGV. V lost 1 base and J lost 1, with 7 bases in between. The CDR3 runs to 14 residues. CDR3 region: CASSLGLGNTEAFF. As DNA, the CDR3 is TGTGCCAGCAGCTTAGGCCTCGGGAACACTGAAGCTTTCTTT.

This clone has just one count. The chain couples TRBV9 to TRBJ2-7; possibly TRBD2 for D (6 bases). Germline V gives CDR1 SGDLS, CDR2 YYNGEE. The CDR3 runs 13 residues. V lost 3 bases, J lost 7 bases, and 14 bases lay in between. The CDR3 DNA is TGTGCCAGCAGCGCCGTCGGCGGGGTTGAGCAGTACTTC. This translates into CASSAVGGVEQYF.

This chain joins TRBV4-3 and TRBJ2-2; D perhaps matches TRBD2 (7 bases). The CDR3 extends over 16 amino acids. Germline lookup yields CDR1 LGHNA and CDR2 YSLEER. Trimming removed 0 bases from V and 6 bases from J, with 14 bases in between. The CDR3 sequence: CASSQEPGGQSGELFF. Here the CDR3 DNA reads TGCGCCAGCAGCCAAGAACCGGGGGGCCAATCCGGGGAGCTGTTTTTT.

Concerning this clone: At one of its ends the junction is not consistent with the germline gene, which may arise from a read error. The same CDR3 arises from other DNA sequences in this sample as well. The chain employs TRBV5-6 and TRBJ1-6; TRBD1 matches 7 bases. Germline V lookup: CDR1 SGHDT, CDR2 YYEEEE. The CDR3 is 14 amino acids. The CDR3: CASSYDRVGSPLHF. CDR3 nucleotides: TGTGCCAGCAGCTACGACAGGGTGGGTTCACCCCTTCACTTT.

The chain has TRBV7-2 and TRBJ2-1; 7 bases are a match to TRBD2. Germline V gene lookup returns CDR1 SGHTA and CDR2 FQGNSA. V lost 5 bases, J lost 3 bases, and 7 bases stayed unmatched. The CDR3 length is 15 residues. The chain's CDR3 is CASSPNGGDYNEQFF. As DNA, the CDR3 is TGTGCCAGCAGCCCCAATGGGGGGGACTACAATGAGCAGTTCTTC.

The sample holds a few counts of this clone. V gene TRBV18 combines with J gene TRBJ1-2; unclear D gene. CDR3 length: 11 residues. Germline CDR1 and CDR2: KGHSH and LQKENI. The V end lost 4 bases, the J end lost 8 bases, and 8 bases lay between the germline ends. The CDR3 loop reads CASSLEAGYTF. The CDR3, as DNA: TGTGCCAGCTCACTGGAGGCAGGCTACACCTTC.

The chain carries TRBV27 and TRBJ1-5, with D hard to call. The V gene lost 3 bases and the J gene lost 6 bases, with 9 bases spanning the gap. The CDR3 runs to 13 residues. Germline-derived CDR1 and CDR2 are MNHEY and SMNVEV (reference sequence). DNA of the CDR3: TGTGCCAGCAGTTTCCAAATCGGTCAGCCCCAGCATTTT. This codes for CASSFQIGQPQHF.

The chain joins TRBV29-1 to TRBJ2-7; D perhaps matches TRBD2 (6 bases). Trimming left V 6 bases short and J 2 bases short, with 17 bases between. The germline V gene encodes CDR1 SQVTM and CDR2 ANQGSEA. The CDR3 spans 14 residues. CDR3 bases: TGCAGCGTGGAGGTCGGTAGCGGAGCCTACGAGCAGTACTTC. Translating it yields CSVEVGSGAYEQYF.

The rearrangement uses TRBV27 and TRBJ2-7, with 10 bases fitting TRBD1. The germline CDR1 and CDR2 sequences are MNHEY and SMNVEV (reference sequence). The junction had 7 bases not matched to a gene; V was cut back by 6 bases and J by 2 bases. The CDR3 is made up of 15 amino acids. CDR3 sequence: CASRLGTGDTYEQYF. The CDR3 DNA is TGTGCCAGCAGACTTGGGACAGGGGACACCTACGAGCAGTACTTC.

This chain connects TRBV29-1 to TRBJ1-1, with D unresolved. The germline V gene has CDR1 SQVTM and CDR2 ANQGSEA. The CDR3 has 13 residues. The V end was cut by 7 bases, the J end by 1 base, with 13 bases between. CDR3 protein: CSAPGEGNTEAFF. CDR3 bases: TGCAGCGCTCCCGGTGAGGGGAACACTGAAGCTTTCTTT.

J is TRBJ2-7 and V is TRBV19; possibly TRBD2 for D (5 bases). The CDR3 spans 15 residues. The V end lost 1 base, the J end lost 3 bases, and 13 bases lay between the germline ends. The V gene's germline CDR1 is LNHDA and CDR2 SQIVND (reference sequence). The CDR3 region is CASSIGAGLNYEQYF. The CDR3 DNA sequence: TGTGCCAGTAGTATAGGTGCGGGTCTGAACTACGAGCAGTACTTC.

This rearrangement joins TRBV6-1 to TRBJ1-2; TRBD1 might be the D (6 bases). Germline assignment: CDR1 MNHNS and CDR2 SASEGT. The CDR3 is 14 amino acids. Trimming shortened V by 7 bases and J by 3 bases, and 15 bases separated the two germline ends. In DNA form, the CDR3 reads TGTGCCAGCACTTACAGGGAAAGAGACTATGGCTACACCTTC. Amino acid sequence: CASTYRERDYGYTF.